Shown below are 13 T cell receptor beta chains from a single sample sequenced in a study of cytomegalovirus exposure and HLA in healthy donors (dated by TCRdb to 2015 to 2018). The library was obtained by the immunoSEQ multiplex PCR assay. For the multiplex PCR, a mixture combining 60 forward primers for TCR Vbeta segments and 13 reverse primers for TCR Jbeta segments was used. Held by TCRdb, this immuneACCESS table contains in-frame sequences only and omits some clones. Under half of the omission traces to an unresolved V gene where checked; the cause of the rest is unknown. The table for this sample lists more than 100,000 clones; less than 80% of them were counted only once. The top ten hold around 4.2% of the sample. Sequenced sample: PBMCs. The receptors stem from a man aged 50-59 years in good health and CMV-seropositive.

V is TRBV2 and J is TRBJ2-5, with 14 bases fitting TRBD2. J was trimmed by 5 bases and V by 5 bases; bases with no gene match: 4. This CDR3 comprises 15 residues. The germline CDR1 and CDR2 sequences are SNHLY and FYNNEI. Here the CDR3 DNA reads TGTGCCAGCAGTTTTCGGACTAGCGGGGGGGAGACCCAGTACTTC. It is translated as CASSFRTSGGETQYF.

V and J are TRBV15 and TRBJ2-7; D is perhaps TRBD1 (5 bases). Germline CDR1 and CDR2: LNHNV and YYDKDF (reference sequence). CDR3 size: 14 residues. Trimming cost V 0 bases and J 6 bases, with 12 bases left between them. The CDR3 DNA follows: TGTGCCACCAGCAGAGATAGGGCAGGGTTCGAGCAGTACTTC. Its translation is CATSRDRAGFEQYF.

V gene TRBV18 combines with J gene TRBJ2-2; TRBD1 agrees at 7 bases. Germline-derived CDR1 and CDR2 are KGHSH and LQKENI. J gave up 1 base and V 3 bases, and 2 bases lay outside the gene matches. The CDR3 length is 15 residues. CDR3 nucleotides: TGTGCCAGCTCACCGGGACAGTTGAACACCGGGGAGCTGTTTTTT. It yields the protein CASSPGQLNTGELFF. The full variable domain, completed using reference TRBV18 and TRBJ2-2, is NAGVMQNPRHLVRRRGQEARLRCSPMKGHSHVYWYRQLPEEGLKFMVYLQKENIIDESGMPKERFSAEFPKEGPSILRIQQVVRGDSAAYFCASSPGQLNTGELFFGEGSRLTVL.

The genes are TRBV11-2 and TRBJ2-7; tentative D call: TRBD1 (6 bases). This CDR3 has 15 amino acids. CDR1 is SGHAT and CDR2 is FQNNGV in the germline V gene. The ends were cut back, 2 bases at V and 0 bases at J, with 11 bases in the middle. The CDR3 sequence: CASSLSGVGSYEQYF. The CDR3 DNA sequence: TGTGCCAGCAGCTTATCAGGGGTAGGCTCCTACGAGCAGTACTTC.

This clone came up a few times. V usage is TRBV5-1 and J usage is TRBJ2-1, with 8 bases that match TRBD1. The CDR3 runs 15 residues. The germline gives CDR1 SGHRS, CDR2 YFSETQ. Trimming removed 4 bases from V and 6 bases from J; junction bases left unmatched: 9. The CDR3 nucleotides are TGCGCCAGCAGCCCCTCAGGGGGCGGTCTCAATGAGCAGTTCTTC. This encodes CASSPSGGGLNEQFF.

The J gene is TRBJ2-7, the V gene TRBV15; D is perhaps TRBD1 (6 bases). V was clipped by 1 base and J by 2 bases, with 12 bases between them. Germline CDR1 LNHNV, CDR2 YYDKDF (reference sequence). The CDR3 is 15 amino acids. CDR3 sequence: CATSRGQRTAYEQYF. CDR3 nucleotides: TGTGCCACCAGCAGAGGTCAAAGGACAGCCTACGAGCAGTACTTC.

The table lists this clone with a count of one. The V call is TRBV6-1, the J call TRBJ1-1; TRBD1 matches 7 bases. Germline loops: CDR1 MNHNS, CDR2 SASEGT. The V and J ends lost 7 bases and 1 base, in that order; junction bases with no gene match: 9. The CDR3 totals 15 residues. The CDR3 sequence: CASKSKTGWNTEAFF. CDR3 in DNA: TGTGCCAGCAAATCCAAGACAGGGTGGAACACTGAAGCTTTCTTT.

V is TRBV10-3 and J is TRBJ1-5; 10 nucleotides match TRBD1. The CDR3 length is 14 residues. J was trimmed by 9 bases and V by 4 bases; bases with no gene match: 6. Looked up from germline, CDR1 is ENHRY and CDR2 is SYGVKD. CDR3 coding DNA: TGTGCCATCAGTGCCGGGGACAGGGGAAGGCCCCAGCATTTT. It translates to CAISAGDRGRPQHF.

The V call is TRBV29-1, the J call TRBJ2-1; TRBD2 aligns across 12 bases. Trimming removed 4 bases from V and 8 bases from J; junction bases left unmatched: 9. The CDR3 has 15 residues. Germline V lookup: CDR1 SQVTM, CDR2 ANQGSEA. The DNA of the CDR3 is TGCAGCGTTGGACGCGCGACTAGCGGGAGTGATGAGCAGTTCTTC. Encoded protein: CSVGRATSGSDEQFF.

This chain links TRBV19 with TRBJ2-5, with D possibly TRBD1 on 5 matching bases. In germline, CDR1 is LNHDA, CDR2 SQIVND (reference sequence). Trimming stripped 5 bases from V and 3 bases from J, with 13 bases between. This CDR3 contains 14 residues. Here the CDR3 DNA reads TGTGCCAGTAGTCCTCGGACACTAAAAGAGACCCAGTACTTC. Its translation: CASSPRTLKETQYF.

This clone was observed a handful of times. The chain has TRBV19 and TRBJ2-5; D perhaps matches TRBD1 (6 bases). Germline assignment: CDR1 LNHDA and CDR2 SQIVND (reference sequence). The CDR3 loop spans 12 amino acids. Trimming stripped 2 bases from V and 5 bases from J, with 6 bases between. The CDR3 DNA is TGTGCCAGTAGTATAACAGGGGAGACCCAGTACTTC. Protein product: CASSITGETQYF.

V and J are TRBV5-1 and TRBJ2-6, with no clear D. CDR1 and CDR2 (germline): SGHRS, YFSETQ. Between the trimmed V and J ends, which lost 4 bases and 0 bases, there was a span of 11 bases. The CDR3 has 16 residues. DNA for the CDR3: TGCGCCAGCAGCCTCCTCCAGTTCTCTGGGGCCAACGTCCTGACTTTC. It is translated as CASSLLQFSGANVLTF.

This clone appeared a single time. The J gene is TRBJ1-3, the V gene TRBV18, with TRBD1 as a possible D gene (6 bases). The CDR3 covers 16 residues. The germline CDR1 and CDR2 sequences are KGHSH and LQKENI. Trimming took 3 bases from V and 0 from J, leaving 12 bases between them. Here the CDR3 DNA reads TGTGCCAGCTCACCCGTGGACAGACCCTCTGGAAACACCATATATTTT. Translating gives CASSPVDRPSGNTIYF.